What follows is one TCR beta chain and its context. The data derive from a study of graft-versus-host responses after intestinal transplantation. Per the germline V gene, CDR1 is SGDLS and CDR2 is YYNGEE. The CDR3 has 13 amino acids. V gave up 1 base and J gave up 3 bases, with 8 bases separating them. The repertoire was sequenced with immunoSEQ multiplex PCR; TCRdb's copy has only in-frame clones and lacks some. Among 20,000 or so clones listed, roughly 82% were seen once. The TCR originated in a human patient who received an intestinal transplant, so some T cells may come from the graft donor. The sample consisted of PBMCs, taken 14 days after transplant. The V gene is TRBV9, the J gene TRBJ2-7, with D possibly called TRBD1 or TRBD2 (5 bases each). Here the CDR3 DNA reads TGTGCCAGCAGCGTACGGGACGGCTACGAGCAGTACTTC. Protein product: CASSVRDGYEQYF.